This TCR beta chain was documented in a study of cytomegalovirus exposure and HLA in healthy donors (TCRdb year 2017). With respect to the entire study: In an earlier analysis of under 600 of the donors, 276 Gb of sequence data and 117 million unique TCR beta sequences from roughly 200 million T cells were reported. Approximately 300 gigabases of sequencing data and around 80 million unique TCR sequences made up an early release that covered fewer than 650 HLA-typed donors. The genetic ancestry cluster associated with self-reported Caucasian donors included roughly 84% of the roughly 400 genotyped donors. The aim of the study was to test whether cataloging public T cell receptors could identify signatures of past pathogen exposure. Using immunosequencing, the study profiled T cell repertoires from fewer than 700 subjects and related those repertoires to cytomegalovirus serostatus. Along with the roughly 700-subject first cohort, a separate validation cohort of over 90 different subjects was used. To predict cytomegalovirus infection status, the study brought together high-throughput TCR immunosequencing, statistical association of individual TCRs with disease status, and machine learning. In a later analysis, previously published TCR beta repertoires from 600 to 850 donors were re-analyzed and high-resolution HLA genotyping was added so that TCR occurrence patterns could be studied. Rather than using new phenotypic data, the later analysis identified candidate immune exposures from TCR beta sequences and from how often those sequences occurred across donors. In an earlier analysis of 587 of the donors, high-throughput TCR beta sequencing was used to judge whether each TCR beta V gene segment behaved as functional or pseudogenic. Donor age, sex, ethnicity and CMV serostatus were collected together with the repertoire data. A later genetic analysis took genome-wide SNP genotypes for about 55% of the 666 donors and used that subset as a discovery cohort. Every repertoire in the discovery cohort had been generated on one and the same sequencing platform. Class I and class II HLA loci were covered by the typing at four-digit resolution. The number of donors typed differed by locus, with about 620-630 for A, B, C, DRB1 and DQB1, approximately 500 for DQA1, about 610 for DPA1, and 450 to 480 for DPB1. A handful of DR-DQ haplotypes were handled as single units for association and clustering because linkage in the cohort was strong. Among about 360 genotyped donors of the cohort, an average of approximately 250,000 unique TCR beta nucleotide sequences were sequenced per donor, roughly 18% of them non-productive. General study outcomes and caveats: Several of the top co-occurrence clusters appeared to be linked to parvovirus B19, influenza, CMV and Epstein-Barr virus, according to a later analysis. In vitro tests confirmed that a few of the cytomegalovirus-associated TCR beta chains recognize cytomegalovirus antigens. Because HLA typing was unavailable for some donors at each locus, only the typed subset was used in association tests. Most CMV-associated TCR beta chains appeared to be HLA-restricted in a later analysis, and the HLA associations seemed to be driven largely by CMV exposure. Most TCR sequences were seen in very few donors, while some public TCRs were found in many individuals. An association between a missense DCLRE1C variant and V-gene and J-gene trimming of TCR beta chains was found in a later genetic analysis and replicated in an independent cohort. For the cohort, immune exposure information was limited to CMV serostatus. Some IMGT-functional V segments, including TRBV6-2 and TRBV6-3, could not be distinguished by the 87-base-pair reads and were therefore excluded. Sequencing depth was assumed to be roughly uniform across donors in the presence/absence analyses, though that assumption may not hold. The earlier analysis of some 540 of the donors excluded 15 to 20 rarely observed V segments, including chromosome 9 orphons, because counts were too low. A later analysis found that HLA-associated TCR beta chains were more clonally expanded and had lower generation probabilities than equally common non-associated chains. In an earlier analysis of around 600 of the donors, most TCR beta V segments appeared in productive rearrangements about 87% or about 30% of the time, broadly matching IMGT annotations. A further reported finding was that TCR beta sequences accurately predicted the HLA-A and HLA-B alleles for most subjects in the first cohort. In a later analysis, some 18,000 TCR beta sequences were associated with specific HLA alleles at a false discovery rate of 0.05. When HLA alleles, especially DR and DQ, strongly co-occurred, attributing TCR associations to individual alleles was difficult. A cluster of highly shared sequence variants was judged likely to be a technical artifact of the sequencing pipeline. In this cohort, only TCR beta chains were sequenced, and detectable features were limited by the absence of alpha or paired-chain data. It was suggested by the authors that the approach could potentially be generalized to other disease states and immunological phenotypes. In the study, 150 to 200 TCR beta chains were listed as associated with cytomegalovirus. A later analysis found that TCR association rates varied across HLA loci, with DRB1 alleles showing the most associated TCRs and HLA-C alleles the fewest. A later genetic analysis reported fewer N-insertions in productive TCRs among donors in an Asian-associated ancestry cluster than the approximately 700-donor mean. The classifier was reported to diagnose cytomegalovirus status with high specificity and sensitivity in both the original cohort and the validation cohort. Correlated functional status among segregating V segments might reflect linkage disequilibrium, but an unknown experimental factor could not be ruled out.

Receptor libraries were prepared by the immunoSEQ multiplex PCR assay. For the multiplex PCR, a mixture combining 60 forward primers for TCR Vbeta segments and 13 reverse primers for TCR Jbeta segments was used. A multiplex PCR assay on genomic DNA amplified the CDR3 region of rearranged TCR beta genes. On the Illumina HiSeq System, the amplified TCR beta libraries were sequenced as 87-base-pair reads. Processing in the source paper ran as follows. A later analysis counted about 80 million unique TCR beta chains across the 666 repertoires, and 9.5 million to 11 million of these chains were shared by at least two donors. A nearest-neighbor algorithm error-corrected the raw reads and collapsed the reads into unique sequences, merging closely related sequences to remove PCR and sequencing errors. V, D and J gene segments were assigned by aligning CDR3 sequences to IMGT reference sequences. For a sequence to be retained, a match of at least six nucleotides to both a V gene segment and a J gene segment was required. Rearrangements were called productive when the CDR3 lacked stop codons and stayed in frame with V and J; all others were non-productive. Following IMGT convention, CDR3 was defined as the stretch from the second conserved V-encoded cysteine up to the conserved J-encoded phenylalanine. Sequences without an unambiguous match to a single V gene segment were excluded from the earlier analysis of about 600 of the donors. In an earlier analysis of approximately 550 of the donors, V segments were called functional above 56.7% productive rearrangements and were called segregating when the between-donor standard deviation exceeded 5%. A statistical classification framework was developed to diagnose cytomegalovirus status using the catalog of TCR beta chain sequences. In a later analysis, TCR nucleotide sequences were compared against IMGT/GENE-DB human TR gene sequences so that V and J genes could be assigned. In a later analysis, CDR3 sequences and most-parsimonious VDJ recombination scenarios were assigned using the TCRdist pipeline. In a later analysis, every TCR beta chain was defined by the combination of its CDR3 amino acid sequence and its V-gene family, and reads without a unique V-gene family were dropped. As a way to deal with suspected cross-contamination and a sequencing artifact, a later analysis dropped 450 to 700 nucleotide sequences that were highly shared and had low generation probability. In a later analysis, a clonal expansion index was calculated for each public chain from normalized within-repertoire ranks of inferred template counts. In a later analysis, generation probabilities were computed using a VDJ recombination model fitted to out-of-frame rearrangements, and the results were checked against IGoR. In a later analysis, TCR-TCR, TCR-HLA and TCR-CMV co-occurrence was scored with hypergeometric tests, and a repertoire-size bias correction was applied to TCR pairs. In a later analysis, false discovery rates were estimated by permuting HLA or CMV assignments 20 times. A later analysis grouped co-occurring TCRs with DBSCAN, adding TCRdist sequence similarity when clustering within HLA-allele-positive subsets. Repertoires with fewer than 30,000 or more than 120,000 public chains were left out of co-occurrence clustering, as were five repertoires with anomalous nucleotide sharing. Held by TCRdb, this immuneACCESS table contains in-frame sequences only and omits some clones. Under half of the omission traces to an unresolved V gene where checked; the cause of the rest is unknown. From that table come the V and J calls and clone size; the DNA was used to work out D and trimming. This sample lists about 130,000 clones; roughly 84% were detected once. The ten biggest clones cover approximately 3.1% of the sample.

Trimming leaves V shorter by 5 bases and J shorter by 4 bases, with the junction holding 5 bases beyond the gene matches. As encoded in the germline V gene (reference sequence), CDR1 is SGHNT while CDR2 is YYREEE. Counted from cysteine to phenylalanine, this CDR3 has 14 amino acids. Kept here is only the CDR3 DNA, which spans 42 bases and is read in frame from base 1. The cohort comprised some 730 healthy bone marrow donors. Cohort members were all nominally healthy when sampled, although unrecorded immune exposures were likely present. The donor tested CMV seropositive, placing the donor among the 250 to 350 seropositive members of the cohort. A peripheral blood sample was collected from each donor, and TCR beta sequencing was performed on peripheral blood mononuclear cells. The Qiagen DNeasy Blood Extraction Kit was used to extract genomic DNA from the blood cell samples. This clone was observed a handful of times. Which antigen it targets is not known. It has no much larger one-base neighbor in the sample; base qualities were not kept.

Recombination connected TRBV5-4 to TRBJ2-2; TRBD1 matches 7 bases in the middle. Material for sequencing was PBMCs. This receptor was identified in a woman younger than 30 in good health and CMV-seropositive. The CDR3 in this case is CASRPAGGTGELFF. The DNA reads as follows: TGTGCCAGCAGACCGGCAGGGGGCACCGGGGAGCTGTTTTTT.